These 2 T cell receptor beta chains were all obtained from the same sample, sequenced in a study of T cell repertoires in cytomegalovirus infection. From the reads, TCRdb called clonotypes with MiXCR, one entry per CDR3 protein. The table lists tens of thousands of distinct CDR3 sequences, about 24% of them singletons. Their antigen targets remain unknown. The sample consisted of CD8+ T cells from cultured PBMCs, taken from culture after CMV antigen stimulation. Every receptor here comes from a human donor in good health (CMV status not recorded). Some clones in this sample may be carry-over from other donors' samples.

This clonotype was picked up a small number of times. V usage is TRBV27 and J usage is TRBJ1-2; 9 bases are a match to TRBD1. The germline gives CDR1 MNHEY, CDR2 SMNVEV (reference sequence). The CDR3 spans 14 residues. V gave up 6 bases and J gave up 3 bases; unmatched junction bases: 5. CDR3 nucleotides: TGTGCCAGCAGAACAGGGGGCGCGGACTATGGCTACACCTTC. It is translated as CASRTGGADYGYTF.

This clonotype was counted only a few times. This rearrangement joins TRBV27 to TRBJ2-1, with D possibly TRBD2 on 6 matching bases. Germline CDR1 and CDR2: MNHEY and SMNVEV (reference sequence). The CDR3 length is 15 residues. V gave up 6 bases and J gave up 3 bases, with 15 bases separating them. The CDR3 is CASRIRAGIYNEQFF. As DNA, the CDR3 is TGTGCCAGCAGGATCAGGGCGGGGATCTACAATGAGCAGTTCTTC.